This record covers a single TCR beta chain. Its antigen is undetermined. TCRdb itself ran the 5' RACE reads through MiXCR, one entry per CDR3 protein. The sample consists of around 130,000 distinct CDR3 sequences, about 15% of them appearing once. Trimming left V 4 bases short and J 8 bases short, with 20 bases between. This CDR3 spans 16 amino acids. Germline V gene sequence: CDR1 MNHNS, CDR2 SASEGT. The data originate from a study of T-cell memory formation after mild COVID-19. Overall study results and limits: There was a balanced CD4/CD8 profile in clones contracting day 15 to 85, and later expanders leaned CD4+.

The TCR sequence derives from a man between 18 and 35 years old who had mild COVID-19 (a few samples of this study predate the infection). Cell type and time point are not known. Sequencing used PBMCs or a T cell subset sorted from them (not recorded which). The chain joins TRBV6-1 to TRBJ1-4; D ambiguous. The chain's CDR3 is CASSVYPDSRVEKLFF. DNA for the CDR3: TGTGCCAGCAGTGTTTATCCGGACTCCAGAGTGGAAAAACTGTTTTTT.